The source of this TCR beta chain is a study of early T cells in non-severe SARS-CoV-2 infection (dated by TCRdb to about 2021). For context, the study as a whole: Bulk RNA from unsorted whole blood was used for TCR sequencing, so alpha and beta chains could not be paired. The paper's findings and limits, for the study overall: Matching against VDJdb was skewed toward anti-spike CD8 responses, likely underestimated virus-specific expansions, and missed private and CD4 specificities.

The CDR3 has 13 amino acids, counting the end cysteine and phenylalanine. Only the CDR3 region is kept as DNA, spanning 39 bases read in frame from base 1. Via the germline V gene, CDR1 is SNHLY and CDR2 FYNNEI. Trimming at the junction amounts to 6 bases on V and 5 bases on J, and the germline ends lie 13 bases apart. Library preparation was by 5' RACE. TCRdb shows the sequencer as NextSeq 500. In the TCR library protocol, unique molecular identifiers were attached to individual cDNA molecules to correct for PCR bias and sequencing error. Both TCR alpha and beta chains were sequenced, and tight co-correlation was observed between alpha and beta sequence abundances in each sample. The authors' pipeline ran thus. V gene, J gene and CDR3 annotation of TCR sequences was performed with Decombinator V4. Expanded TCRs were defined as changing significantly between any two time points under a Poisson model with p below 0.0001. TCR abundances were normalised to the total number of TCRs sequenced in each sample and reported as counts per million. TRAV1-2 paired with TRAJ12, TRAJ20 or TRAJ33 defined MAIT TCRs, while TRAV10 paired with TRAJ18 defined iNKT TCRs. VDJdb, accessed 1 November 2021, was searched for CMV, EBV and SARS-CoV-2 annotated TCRs, with TCRs annotated for multiple antigens excluded. TCRdb's own reprocessing of the public reads used fastp at Q25 and MiXCR and kept productive beta chains. Duplicate CDR3 protein sequences are folded into a single record with the most common DNA and genes. TCRdb, not the original authors, processed these V and J calls. In this sample the table shows around 92,000 distinct CDR3 sequences, approximately 11% of which occur a single time. Jointly, the top ten make up approximately 5.4% of the sample.

This was a case-control study nested in a cohort of healthcare workers in London, UK, who had nasopharyngeal swab PCR tests and blood samples taken every week. Healthcare workers were recruited between 23 and 31 March 2020, during the week of the UK lockdown, and were followed weekly for up to about 15 weeks. With respect to this clonotype: Its antigen has not been determined. No base quality values were provided; no much bigger clone lies one nucleotide off.

This clonotype originated in an adult who was a healthcare worker with PCR-confirmed SARS-CoV-2 infection or an uninfected control (not recorded which). Sequences were obtained from whole blood. In this chain, TRBV2 is recombined with TRBJ1-1; the D gene identity is not certain. The DNA sequence reads TGTGCCAGCAGCCGCTTTGGTACGACTGAAGCTTTCTTT. Translated, it gives CASSRFGTTEAFF.